These T cell receptor beta chains were read from a single sample in a study of shared clonotypes between healthy human individuals. Data came from immunoSEQ multiplex PCR; TCRdb stores just in-frame clones and leaves some out. The table records 850,000 to 1,200,000 clones, 75% of them present only once. The specimen was memory CD4+ T cells sorted from blood. Every receptor here comes from a man aged 18 to 30 in good health. Each CDR3 is given with its conserved first and last residue. The D gene is left open where the match is weak. Size is stated for part of the rows, as once, few or many counts, or as a class when the clone is expanded.

d_gene: TRBD1
abundance: -
j_gene: TRBJ1-6
v_gene: TRBV11-2
CDR3aa: CASSLDGTGVYSPLHF
CDR3nt: TGTGCCAGCAGCTTAGACGGGACAGGGGTATATTCACCCCTCCACTTT

d_gene: -
abundance: -
j_gene: TRBJ1-5
v_gene: TRBV19
CDR3aa: CASSSSPRERGNQPQHF
CDR3nt: TGTGCCAGTAGTTCTTCCCCCCGGGAGCGTGGCAACCAGCCCCAGCATTTT

d_gene: TRBD2
abundance: -
j_gene: TRBJ2-5
v_gene: TRBV6-5
CDR3aa: CASSYQKRGGQETQYF
CDR3nt: TGTGCCAGCAGTTACCAAAAGCGGGGGGGACAAGAGACCCAGTACTTC

d_gene: TRBD2
abundance: -
j_gene: TRBJ2-6
v_gene: TRBV5-4
CDR3aa: CASSLGLAGTNVLTF
CDR3nt: TGTGCCAGCAGCTTGGGACTAGCGGGGACTAACGTCCTGACTTTC

d_gene: -
abundance: -
j_gene: TRBJ2-3
v_gene: TRBV13
CDR3aa: CASSPNLERKVSTDTQYF
CDR3nt: TGTGCCAGCAGCCCAAACCTAGAGCGGAAGGTTTCCACAGATACGCAGTATTTT

d_gene: TRBD2
abundance: -
j_gene: TRBJ2-7
v_gene: TRBV6-4
CDR3aa: CTAGSSYEQYF
CDR3nt: TGTACAGCGGGGAGCTCCTACGAGCAGTACTTC

d_gene: -
abundance: -
j_gene: TRBJ1-3
v_gene: TRBV7-9
CDR3aa: CASSSGTHSGNTIYF
CDR3nt: TGTGCCAGCAGCTCCGGGACGCACTCTGGAAACACCATATATTTT

d_gene: -
abundance: -
j_gene: TRBJ2-5
v_gene: TRBV7-9
CDR3aa: CASSLLGRGETQYF
CDR3nt: TGTGCCAGCAGCTTACTCGGCAGGGGCGAGACCCAGTACTTC

d_gene: TRBD2
abundance: few
j_gene: TRBJ2-3
v_gene: TRBV4-1
CDR3aa: CASSQEASGVVTDTQYF
CDR3nt: TGCGCCAGCAGCCAAGAGGCCAGCGGGGTTGTCACAGATACGCAGTATTTT

d_gene: -
abundance: -
j_gene: TRBJ2-2
v_gene: TRBV4-1
CDR3aa: CASSRGESQSTGELFF
CDR3nt: TGCGCCAGCAGCCGAGGCGAGTCTCAGTCCACCGGGGAGCTGTTTTTT

d_gene: -
abundance: -
j_gene: TRBJ1-2
v_gene: TRBV6-5
CDR3aa: CASTPGGFSHYGYTF
CDR3nt: TGTGCCAGCACCCCCGGTGGGTTTTCACACTATGGCTACACCTTC

d_gene: TRBD2
abundance: -
j_gene: TRBJ2-1
v_gene: TRBV5-6
CDR3aa: CASSISGGTYNEQFF
CDR3nt: TGTGCCAGCAGCATTAGCGGGGGGACGTACAATGAGCAGTTCTTC

d_gene: TRBD2
abundance: once
j_gene: TRBJ2-2
v_gene: TRBV7-3
CDR3aa: CASSLTSGGRTNTGELFF
CDR3nt: TGTGCCAGCAGCTTGACTAGCGGGGGCCGGACGAACACCGGGGAGCTGTTTTTT

d_gene: -
abundance: -
j_gene: TRBJ2-3
v_gene: TRBV5-1
CDR3aa: CASSLDPVSTDTQYF
CDR3nt: TGCGCCAGCAGCTTGGATCCCGTTAGCACAGATACGCAGTATTTT

d_gene: -
abundance: -
j_gene: TRBJ1-2
v_gene: TRBV5-1
CDR3aa: CASSPGRSFNYGYTF
CDR3nt: TGCGCCAGCAGCCCAGGTCGCAGTTTTAACTATGGCTACACCTTC

d_gene: -
abundance: few
j_gene: TRBJ2-1
v_gene: TRBV13
CDR3aa: CASSSRLVPPYYNEQFF
CDR3nt: TGTGCCAGCAGCTCCAGACTAGTTCCCCCTTACTACAATGAGCAGTTCTTC

d_gene: -
abundance: -
j_gene: TRBJ2-2
v_gene: TRBV9
CDR3aa: CASSGRKNTGELFF
CDR3nt: TGTGCCAGCAGCGGAAGGAAGAACACCGGGGAGCTGTTTTTT

d_gene: TRBD2
abundance: -
j_gene: TRBJ2-7
v_gene: TRBV5-5
CDR3aa: CASSPGTSEGAEQYF
CDR3nt: TGTGCCAGCAGCCCCGGGACTAGCGAGGGAGCAGAGCAGTACTTC

d_gene: -
abundance: -
j_gene: TRBJ1-6
v_gene: TRBV6-5
CDR3aa: CASSYLGDDYNSPLHF
CDR3nt: TGTGCCAGCAGTTACCTGGGAGACGATTATAATTCACCCCTCCACTTT

d_gene: -
abundance: many
j_gene: TRBJ1-4
v_gene: TRBV7-9
CDR3aa: CASSDWTELNEKLFF
CDR3nt: TGTGCCAGCAGCGATTGGACAGAGTTGAATGAAAAACTGTTTTTT

d_gene: -
abundance: -
j_gene: TRBJ2-6
v_gene: TRBV5-1
CDR3aa: CASSPSGANVLTF
CDR3nt: TGCGCCAGCAGTCCCTCTGGGGCCAACGTCCTGACTTTC

d_gene: -
abundance: -
j_gene: TRBJ1-1
v_gene: TRBV27
CDR3aa: CASSAGSRVGTEAFF
CDR3nt: TGTGCCAGCAGTGCGGGCTCCAGGGTTGGCACTGAAGCTTTCTTT